This T cell receptor beta chain stems from a study of T cell responses to AZD1222 COVID-19 vaccine. The study's findings and limits: Donors were chiefly white British, with a greater number of females, and clonal diversity was perhaps underestimated. It was only a handful of AZD1222 recipients who were seropositive at baseline. The peak T cell response came first, and repertoires were sampled only after it. Vaccination with two AZD1222 doses was followed by a rise in Spike-specific TCR breadth and depth.

The table came from immunoSEQ multiplex PCR; TCRdb's copy has only in-frame clones and leaves some out. The sample holds 100,000 to 150,000 clones, about nine tenths seen once. Details on this clone: Its antigen is as yet unknown.

Germline assignment: CDR1 SGHVS and CDR2 FQNEAQ. V was trimmed by 1 base and J by 1 base, leaving 2 bases between them. CDR3 length: 13 amino acids. This chain links TRBV7-8 with TRBJ1-3; D call uncertain. The source is an adult in good health. The specimen was peripheral blood, collected on day 0 of AZD1222 vaccination. The DNA of the CDR3 is TGTGCCAGCAGCTTAGTGTCTGGAAACACCATATATTTT. It yields the protein CASSLVSGNTIYF.